The following is a TCR beta chain sequence with its context. This record comes from a study of shared clonotypes between healthy human individuals. Produced via immunoSEQ multiplex PCR; TCRdb's table is partial and in-frame only. This repertoire shows 1 million to 1.3 million clones, 78% found once; its top ten account for 0.5% to 0.65%. The CDR3 consists of 11 residues. V was pared by 7 bases and J by 7 bases, with 6 bases of the junction left unmatched. Looked up from germline, CDR1 is DFQATT and CDR2 is SNEGSKA (reference sequence). This rearrangement joins TRBV20-1 to TRBJ2-5; 7 bases match TRBD2. The sequence came from a man aged 18 to 30 in good health. Some clones in this sample may be carry-over from other donors' samples. The sequenced sample consisted of memory CD4+ T cells from PBMCs. The subset: CD45RA-negative fraction. The CDR3 is CSGGPGGTQYF. CDR3 sequence (DNA): TGCAGTGGAGGACCGGGGGGGACCCAGTACTTC.